The 30 T cell receptor beta chains in this list originate from one sample, sequenced in a study of cytomegalovirus exposure and HLA in healthy donors. 13 Jbeta primers and 60 Vbeta primers were used for the PCR. Here immunoSEQ multiplex PCR was the method, and the copy in TCRdb shows in-frame clones only, minus some. The sample records about 160,000 clones, roughly 80% being singletons. Sequencing used PBMCs. The receptors here all came from a male donor in good health and CMV-seronegative.

The J gene is TRBJ2-1, the V gene TRBV4-3; TRBD2 matches at 15 bases. The germline V gene encodes CDR1 LGHNA and CDR2 YSLEER. Trimming removed 1 base from V and 7 bases from J; junction bases left unmatched: 8. The CDR3 runs to 18 residues. Here the CDR3 reads CASSQGTGLAGGRNEQFF. In DNA, the CDR3 is TGCGCCAGCAGCCAAGGCACGGGACTAGCGGGAGGTCGGAATGAGCAGTTCTTC.

The V and J genes are TRBV19 and TRBJ2-7; 8 bases line up with TRBD2. Germline lookup yields CDR1 LNHDA and CDR2 SQIVND (reference sequence). There are 14 residues in the CDR3. Trimming at V came to 11 bases and at J to 1 base, leaving 10 bases not matched to a gene. CDR3 protein: CALGAGGRSYEQYF. The CDR3 coding sequence is TGTGCCCTAGGGGCGGGGGGCCGGTCCTACGAGCAGTACTTC. The whole variable domain, filled in from reference TRBV19 and TRBJ2-7, reads DGGITQSPKYLFRKEGQNVTLSCEQNLNHDAMYWYRQDPGQGLRLIYYSQIVNDFQKGDIAEGYSVSREKKESFPLTVTSAQKNPTAFYLCALGAGGRSYEQYFGPGTRLTVT.

The gene calls are TRBV5-5 and TRBJ1-2, with 8 nucleotides matching TRBD1. With V trimmed by 4 bases and J by 2 bases, 7 bases remained unmatched. The CDR3 loop spans 15 amino acids. CDR1 is SGHKS, CDR2 YYEKEE, per germline (reference sequence). The CDR3 protein is CASSPQGQVNYGYTF. DNA for the CDR3: TGTGCCAGCAGCCCTCAGGGACAGGTGAACTATGGCTACACCTTC.

The V and J genes are TRBV27 and TRBJ2-7; D is ambiguous. CDR3 length: 14 amino acids. Germline loops: CDR1 MNHEY, CDR2 SMNVEV (reference sequence). Between the trimmed V and J ends, which lost 3 bases and 0 bases, there was a span of 9 bases. In nucleotides, the CDR3 is TGTGCCAGCAGTTTTAACATCCTCTCCTACGAGCAGTACTTC. It specifies CASSFNILSYEQYF.

The chain has TRBV18 and TRBJ1-5, with TRBD1 as a possible D gene (5 bases). CDR1 KGHSH and CDR2 LQKENI come from the germline V gene. This CDR3 contains 16 residues. V shed 4 bases and J shed 3 bases, with 16 bases lying between them. This CDR3 is CASSHRAAQVNQPQHF. CDR3 coding DNA: TGTGCCAGCTCACATCGTGCTGCACAGGTCAATCAGCCCCAGCATTTT.

This clone was found a few times. The rearrangement links TRBV2 to TRBJ1-1, with a weak D call TRBD1 (5 bases). Germline assignment: CDR1 SNHLY and CDR2 FYNNEI. The V end was cut by 3 bases, the J end by 2 bases, with 7 bases between. The CDR3 has 13 residues. CDR3 residues: CASSDRVNTEAFF. CDR3 coding DNA: TGTGCCAGCAGTGACAGGGTAAACACTGAAGCTTTCTTT.

The J gene is TRBJ2-3, the V gene TRBV2; D perhaps matches TRBD1 (5 bases). The germline V gene encodes CDR1 SNHLY and CDR2 FYNNEI. Trimming took off 2 bases at V and 3 bases at J, with 12 bases between the two ends. This CDR3 is 15 amino acids long. In nucleotides, the CDR3 is TGTGCCAGCAGTGAATGGGCAGGGTTTACAGATACGCAGTATTTT. Translating gives CASSEWAGFTDTQYF.

The chain links TRBV6-1 to TRBJ1-4; unclear D gene. This CDR3 is built from 15 residues. Germline CDR1 MNHNS, CDR2 SASEGT. The V end was cut by 2 bases, the J end by 7 bases, with 14 bases between. CDR3 nucleotides: TGTGCCAGCAGTGAATATGGGCAGGTCCGTGAAAAACTGTTTTTT. Translated: CASSEYGQVREKLFF.

This chain uses TRBV7-9 with TRBJ2-7; D remains unclear. In germline, CDR1 is SEHNR, CDR2 FQNEAQ (reference sequence). The CDR3 consists of 11 residues. Between the trimmed V and J ends, which lost 6 bases and 7 bases, there was a span of 10 bases. The CDR3 DNA follows: TGTGCCAGCAGGGATATCGGGGAGCAGTACTTC. Its translation: CASRDIGEQYF.

The gene calls are TRBV30 and TRBJ1-1; weak D call: TRBD1 (6 bases). Trimming left V 3 bases short and J 5 bases short, with 22 bases between. CDR3 length: 16 amino acids. Per the germline V gene, CDR1 is GTSNPN and CDR2 is SVGIG (reference sequence). CDR3 loop: CAWSPGGARSWTEAFF. CDR3 in DNA: TGTGCCTGGAGCCCGGGGGGCGCCAGGAGTTGGACTGAAGCTTTCTTT.

The genes are TRBV18 and TRBJ2-2, with 9 bases matching TRBD2. J gave up 3 bases and V 0 bases, and 5 bases lay outside the gene matches. The CDR3 loop spans 17 amino acids. In germline, CDR1 is KGHSH, CDR2 LQKENI. The CDR3 loop is CASSPPALAGYTGELFF. CDR3 coding DNA: TGTGCCAGCTCACCACCGGCGCTAGCGGGGTACACCGGGGAGCTGTTTTTT.

V and J are TRBV7-2 and TRBJ1-5; possibly TRBD1 for D (5 bases). The CDR3 covers 13 residues. V lost 6 bases, J lost 4 bases, and 10 bases lay in between. Germline V gene data show CDR1 as SGHTA and CDR2 as FQGNSA. CDR3 protein: CASSSRGNQPQHF. DNA of the CDR3: TGTGCCAGCAGTTCTAGGGGAAATCAGCCCCAGCATTTT.

The V call is TRBV2, the J call TRBJ2-1; a weak D match, TRBD1 (7 bases). With 4 bases removed from V and 7 bases from J, the gap between germline ends came to 14 bases. The CDR3 loop spans 14 amino acids. The V gene's germline CDR1 is SNHLY and CDR2 FYNNEI. CDR3 region: CASSVWAGGNEQFF. As DNA, the CDR3 is TGTGCCAGCAGTGTCTGGGCAGGGGGGAATGAGCAGTTCTTC.

This clone was found once. The V and J genes are TRBV27 and TRBJ1-2; D unclear. The V and J ends lost 10 bases and 4 bases respectively, with 10 bases between them. Germline lookup yields CDR1 MNHEY and CDR2 SMNVEV (reference sequence). The CDR3 is 11 amino acids. Here the CDR3 reads CATYSFYGYTF. For the CDR3, the DNA is TGTGCCACTTACTCCTTCTATGGCTACACCTTC.

This clone was recorded only once. The rearrangement joins TRBV6-9 to TRBJ2-2; weak D call: TRBD2 (7 bases). With 6 bases removed from V and 5 bases from J, the gap between germline ends came to 19 bases. The germline V gene has CDR1 MNHGY and CDR2 SVAAGI. The CDR3 is 16 amino acids. The CDR3 bases are TGTGCCAGCAGCCACTCGACGGGGGGCGAAACCGGGGAGCTGTTTTTT. Its protein product is CASSHSTGGETGELFF.

The chain recombines TRBV10-3 with TRBJ2-7; 9 bases fit TRBD1. V shed 6 bases and J 5 bases; nucleotides not matched to a gene: 5. Germline V gene data show CDR1 as ENHRY and CDR2 as SYGVKD. This CDR3 contains 13 residues. The CDR3 loop reads CAIRETGGHEQYF. In DNA form, the CDR3 reads TGTGCCATCAGGGAAACAGGGGGCCACGAGCAGTACTTC.

The V gene is TRBV27, the J gene TRBJ2-3; 7 nucleotides agree with TRBD1. The CDR3 contains 13 residues. The V and J ends lost 6 bases and 7 bases, in that order; junction bases with no gene match: 7. Per the germline V gene, CDR1 is MNHEY and CDR2 is SMNVEV (reference sequence). The CDR3 DNA sequence: TGTGCCAGCAGAATAGGGGGCGCGAATACGCAGTATTTT. It specifies CASRIGGANTQYF.

Written as DNA, the CDR3 is TGTGCCAGCAGCTTAGTAATGAACACTGAAGCTTTCTTT. This sequence encodes CASSLVMNTEAFF. The chain combines TRBV7-9 with TRBJ1-1; D gene unclear. The CDR3 totals 13 residues. The germline V gene has CDR1 SEHNR and CDR2 FQNEAQ (reference sequence). The ends were cut back, 1 base at V and 0 bases at J, with 3 bases in the middle.

This sequence joins TRBV6-6 and TRBJ2-1; 16 bases align to TRBD2. The length of the CDR3 is 15 residues. V was clipped by 4 bases and J by 9 bases; unmatched bases: 3. Germline-derived CDR1 and CDR2 are MNHNY and SVGAGI (reference sequence). For the CDR3, the DNA is TGTGCCAGCAGTTCGGGACTAGCGGGAGGGGGTGAGCAGTTCTTC. It specifies CASSSGLAGGGEQFF.

The chain has TRBV11-2 and TRBJ2-3; perhaps TRBD2 as D (7 bases). The V end was cut by 4 bases, the J end by 5 bases, with 19 bases between. Looked up from germline, CDR1 is SGHAT and CDR2 is FQNNGV. The CDR3 contains 16 residues. Written as DNA, the CDR3 is TGTGCCAGCAGCTCTTGGGTGCGCGGGGGCCAAGATACGCAGTATTTT. Protein product: CASSSWVRGGQDTQYF.

The V and J genes are TRBV27 and TRBJ2-2; perhaps TRBD2 as D (6 bases). The CDR3 extends over 14 amino acids. Germline V lookup: CDR1 MNHEY, CDR2 SMNVEV (reference sequence). V was shortened by 5 bases and J by 8 bases, with 15 bases between the two germline ends. Written as DNA, the CDR3 is TGTGCCAGCAGTCCGGGGGTCCCAGCGGGGGAGCTGTTTTTT. Translation gives CASSPGVPAGELFF.

The rearrangement uses TRBV18 and TRBJ1-5, with TRBD1 matching over 10 bases. V shed 6 bases and J 4 bases; nucleotides not matched to a gene: 9. CDR1 and CDR2 (germline): KGHSH, LQKENI. The CDR3 consists of 16 residues. The DNA of the CDR3 is TGTGCCAGCTCTCGGACAGGGGGTTACAAAAATCAGCCCCAGCATTTT. Translated, it gives CASSRTGGYKNQPQHF.

The chain uses TRBV19 and TRBJ2-3; 8 bases map to TRBD1. The length of the CDR3 is 15 residues. V lost 9 bases, J lost 0 bases, and 8 bases stayed unmatched. Germline loops: CDR1 LNHDA, CDR2 SQIVND (reference sequence). The CDR3 DNA sequence: TGTGCCAGCAGAGACAGGGGAGGTAGCACAGATACGCAGTATTTT. It yields the protein CASRDRGGSTDTQYF.

The J gene is TRBJ2-5, the V gene TRBV27; D perhaps matches TRBD2 (5 bases). Germline CDR1 is MNHEY and CDR2 is SMNVEV (reference sequence). The CDR3 runs to 15 residues. V lost 2 bases and J lost 1, with 11 bases in between. The CDR3 protein is CASSLGPDSQETQYF. For the CDR3, the DNA is TGTGCCAGCAGTTTAGGTCCGGACTCCCAAGAGACCCAGTACTTC.

V gene TRBV20-1 combines with J gene TRBJ2-5, with unresolved D. Germline V gene sequence: CDR1 DFQATT, CDR2 SNEGSKA (reference sequence). This CDR3 has 11 residues. Trimming cost V 6 bases and J 7 bases, with 12 bases left between them. For the CDR3, the DNA is TGCAGTGCCGCGGCGAGGCGGACCCAGTACTTC. Residues: CSAAARRTQYF.

The chain employs TRBV19 and TRBJ2-1; 9 nucleotides agree with TRBD1. Germline V lookup: CDR1 LNHDA, CDR2 SQIVND (reference sequence). This CDR3 has 16 amino acids. Trimming cost V 3 bases and J 5 bases; bases outside gene matches: 8. CDR3 DNA sequence: TGTGCCAGTAGTATGGCCGGGACAGGGAGAAACAATGAGCAGTTCTTC. Translation: CASSMAGTGRNNEQFF.

This clone was detected only a few times. The chain is built from TRBV5-1 and TRBJ2-6; 7 bases are a match to TRBD1. Germline CDR1 SGHRS, CDR2 YFSETQ. This CDR3 has 15 amino acids. V was pared by 3 bases and J by 0 bases, with 0 bases of the junction left unmatched. The CDR3 nucleotides are TGCGCCAGCAGCTCAGGGGGCTCTGGGGCCAACGTCCTGACTTTC. Residues: CASSSGGSGANVLTF.

This chain links TRBV5-1 with TRBJ1-2; 9 bases match TRBD1. With 4 bases clipped from V and 4 bases from J, the junction kept 8 bases outside the gene matches. Germline V gene lookup returns CDR1 SGHRS and CDR2 YFSETQ. The CDR3 extends over 15 amino acids. CDR3 nucleotides: TGCGCCAGCAGCCTCGGGACAGGGACATCCTATGGCTACACCTTC. It specifies CASSLGTGTSYGYTF.

This clone occurred a few times. V is TRBV4-1 and J is TRBJ1-1; unclear D gene. The germline CDR1 and CDR2 sequences are MGHRA and YSYEKL. CDR3 size: 15 residues. V was cut by 1 base and J by 0 bases, with 9 bases left in between. This CDR3 reads CASSQGENMNTEAFF. The CDR3 DNA follows: TGCGCCAGCAGCCAAGGGGAGAATATGAACACTGAAGCTTTCTTT.

The chain recombines TRBV4-1 with TRBJ2-3, with TRBD2 matching 7 bases. V was pared by 1 base and J by 1 base, with 5 bases of the junction left unmatched. Germline loops: CDR1 MGHRA, CDR2 YSYEKL. The length of the CDR3 is 16 residues. Here the CDR3 reads CASSQGTRGGTDTQYF. The CDR3 DNA reads TGCGCCAGCAGCCAAGGGACTAGGGGAGGCACAGATACGCAGTATTTT.